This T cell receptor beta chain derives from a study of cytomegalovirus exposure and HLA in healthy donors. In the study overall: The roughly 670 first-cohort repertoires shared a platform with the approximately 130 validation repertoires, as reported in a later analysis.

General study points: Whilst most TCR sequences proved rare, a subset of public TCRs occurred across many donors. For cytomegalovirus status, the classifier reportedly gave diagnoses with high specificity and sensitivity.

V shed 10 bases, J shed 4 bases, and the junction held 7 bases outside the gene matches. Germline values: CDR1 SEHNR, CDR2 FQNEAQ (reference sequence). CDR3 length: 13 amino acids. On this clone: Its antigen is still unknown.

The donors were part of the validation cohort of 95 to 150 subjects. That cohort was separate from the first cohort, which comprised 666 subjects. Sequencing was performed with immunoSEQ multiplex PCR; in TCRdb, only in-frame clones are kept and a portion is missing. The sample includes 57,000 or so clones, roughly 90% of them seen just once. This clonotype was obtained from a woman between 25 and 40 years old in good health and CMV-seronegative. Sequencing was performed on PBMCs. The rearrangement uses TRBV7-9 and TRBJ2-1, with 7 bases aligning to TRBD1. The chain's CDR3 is CATPGTAYNEQFF. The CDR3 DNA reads TGTGCCACCCCCGGGACAGCATACAATGAGCAGTTCTTC.